These T cell receptor beta chains were read from a single sample in a study of cytomegalovirus exposure and HLA in healthy donors. Using immunoSEQ multiplex PCR, the repertoire was profiled, and TCRdb retains in-frame clones only, with some absent. Among around 190,000 clones listed, over 75% were seen once. Material: PBMCs. These receptors all stem from a woman aged 50 to 65 in good health and CMV-seronegative. The CDR3 runs from the conserved cysteine through the conserved F or W. A D gene is named only where the DNA matches it firmly. Size is stated for part of the rows, as once, few or many counts, or as a class when the clone is expanded.

TRBV4-2	NA	NA	TRBJ2-2	CASSRPSDTNTGELFF	TGTGCCAGCAGCCGTCCTAGCGACACGAACACCGGGGAGCTGTTTTTT
TRBV6-1	NA	NA	TRBJ2-3	CASSEGTATQYF	TGTGCCAGCAGTGAAGGGACAGCTACGCAGTATTTT
TRBV29-1	NA	NA	TRBJ1-3	CSVVRDPSGNTIYF	TGCAGCGTCGTCCGGGATCCCTCTGGAAACACCATATATTTT
TRBV30	NA	NA	TRBJ1-6	CAWSEDWPLHF	TGTGCCTGGAGCGAGGACTGGCCCCTCCACTTT
TRBV10-3	NA	NA	TRBJ1-5	CAISEIQDNQPQHF	TGTGCCATCAGTGAGATACAGGACAATCAGCCCCAGCATTTT
TRBV9	NA	NA	TRBJ2-5	CASSVSPRGWSRRGKETQYF	TGTGCCAGCAGCGTATCCCCCAGGGGTTGGTCTAGGCGAGGTAAAGAGACCCAGTACTTC
TRBV11-3	NA	NA	TRBJ2-7	CASSPEGTAREQYF	TGTGCCAGCAGCCCTGAGGGCACGGCGAGGGAGCAGTACTTC
TRBV19	NA	TRBD1	TRBJ2-7	CASSLTGTGSYEQYF	TGTGCCAGTAGTCTCACCGGGACAGGGTCCTACGAGCAGTACTTC
TRBV19	NA	TRBD1	TRBJ1-5	CASSPSPDRRGQPQHF	TGTGCCAGTAGTCCCTCCCCGGACAGGCGAGGACAGCCCCAGCATTTT
TRBV18	few	NA	TRBJ1-1	CASSPATENTEAFF	TGTGCCAGCTCACCCGCGACAGAGAACACTGAAGCTTTCTTT
TRBV5-5	NA	NA	TRBJ1-2	CASSFRGTIKNVYGYTF	TGTGCCAGCAGCTTTCGAGGGACTATAAAGAATGTCTATGGCTACACCTTC
TRBV5-1	NA	TRBD2	TRBJ2-7	CASSLGYGGAGEQYF	TGCGCCAGCAGCTTGGGGTACGGGGGGGCGGGAGAGCAGTACTTC
TRBV7-2	NA	TRBD1	TRBJ1-1	CASSFTQGTEAFF	TGTGCCAGCAGCTTTACACAGGGGACTGAAGCTTTCTTT
TRBV27	NA	NA	TRBJ2-3	CASSPVGGATDTQYF	TGTGCCAGCAGCCCTGTGGGGGGGGCTACAGATACGCAGTATTTT
TRBV28	NA	TRBD2	TRBJ2-5	CASSSWGGRETQYF	TGTGCCAGCAGCTCTTGGGGCGGGAGAGAGACCCAGTACTTC
TRBV7-2	NA	TRBD2	TRBJ2-7	CASSPGLGTSGSYEQYF	TGTGCCAGCAGCCCCGGATTAGGGACTAGCGGTTCCTACGAGCAGTACTTC
TRBV7-9	NA	NA	TRBJ1-2	CASSSGTLIPGYTF	TGTGCCAGCAGCTCCGGGACACTCATCCCTGGCTACACCTTC
TRBV6-5	NA	TRBD1	TRBJ2-5	CASSNAGTVKTQYF	TGTGCCAGCAGTAACGCCGGGACAGTAAAGACCCAGTACTTC
TRBV29-1	NA	NA	TRBJ1-3	CSVERSGNTIYF	TGCAGCGTTGAGCGGTCTGGAAACACCATATATTTT
TRBV28	once	NA	TRBJ1-2	CASSPQDRGYGYTF	TGTGCCAGCAGTCCCCAGGACAGAGGCTATGGCTACACCTTC
TRBV2	NA	NA	TRBJ2-7	CASNVQGSYEQYF	TGTGCCAGCAATGTTCAGGGGTCCTACGAGCAGTACTTC
TRBV7-9	NA	TRBD1	TRBJ1-2	CASSVDRTEGYTF	TGTGCCAGCAGCGTGGACAGGACTGAAGGCTACACCTTC
TRBV18	NA	TRBD1	TRBJ1-2	CASRPWTGTYTF	TGTGCCAGCCGACCTTGGACAGGGACCTACACCTTC
TRBV27	NA	TRBD2	TRBJ2-3	CASRKLAAKTDTQYF	TGTGCCAGCAGGAAACTAGCGGCGAAGACAGATACGCAGTATTTT
TRBV5-8	NA	NA	TRBJ1-5	CASSHPLLSNQPQHF	TGTGCCAGCAGCCACCCACTTCTTAGCAATCAGCCCCAGCATTTT
TRBV30	few	NA	TRBJ1-2	CAWSVGGGYTF	TGTGCCTGGAGTGTGGGGGGTGGCTACACCTTC
TRBV27	NA	NA	TRBJ2-1	CASSLEGYNEQFF	TGTGCCAGCAGTTTAGAGGGATACAATGAGCAGTTCTTC
TRBV10-2	NA	NA	TRBJ1-4	CASSRTAATNEKLFF	TGCGCCAGCAGTCGGACAGCTGCAACTAATGAAAAACTGTTTTTT
TRBV7-8	NA	TRBD1	TRBJ2-7	CASSPGTGDREQYF	TGTGCCAGCAGCCCCGGGACAGGGGATCGCGAGCAGTACTTC
TRBV19	NA	NA	TRBJ1-3	CASSIEGGAGNTIYF	TGTGCCAGTAGTATTGAAGGAGGCGCGGGAAACACCATATATTTT
TRBV7-2	NA	NA	TRBJ1-5	CASSLTGAAGDQPQHF	TGTGCCAGCAGTTTGACCGGGGCGGCAGGGGATCAGCCCCAGCATTTT
TRBV27	NA	TRBD2	TRBJ2-3	CASSQGLGRTDTQYF	TGTGCCAGCAGTCAGGGACTAGGACGCACAGATACGCAGTATTTT
TRBV2	NA	TRBD1	TRBJ2-7	CAKRTGGDEQYF	TGTGCCAAGCGGACAGGGGGTGACGAGCAGTACTTC
TRBV7-2	NA	TRBD2	TRBJ2-7	CASSLGPGGNVEQYF	TGTGCCAGCAGCTTAGGTCCCGGGGGGAACGTCGAGCAGTACTTC
TRBV27	NA	NA	TRBJ2-1	CASSPGINEQFF	TGTGCCAGCAGCCCGGGAATCAATGAGCAGTTCTTC
TRBV18	NA	NA	TRBJ2-7	CASSPPGWHSYEQYF	TGTGCCAGCTCACCACCTGGTTGGCACTCCTACGAGCAGTACTTC
TRBV4-2	NA	NA	TRBJ2-1	CASSQGLVYNEQFF	TGTGCCAGCAGCCAAGGACTAGTCTACAATGAGCAGTTCTTC
TRBV5-1	NA	TRBD1	TRBJ1-4	CASSRPTGTGGEKLFF	TGCGCCAGCAGCCGGCCCACCGGGACAGGGGGAGAAAAACTGTTTTTT
TRBV6-6	few	TRBD2	TRBJ2-7	CASSYSSGGAYEQYF	TGTGCCAGCAGTTACAGTAGCGGGGGGGCCTACGAGCAGTACTTC
TRBV5-1	NA	TRBD1	TRBJ2-7	CASSLQGEAYEQYF	TGCGCCAGCAGCTTACAGGGGGAAGCCTACGAGCAGTACTTC
TRBV6-5	NA	NA	TRBJ1-1	CASGRRGLNTEAFF	TGTGCCAGCGGCCGTCGGGGATTGAACACTGAAGCTTTCTTT
TRBV10-1	NA	TRBD1	TRBJ1-2	CASSENRGYGYTF	TGCGCCAGCAGTGAAAACAGGGGATATGGCTACACCTTC
TRBV13	few	TRBD2	TRBJ2-6	CASNLEGRTSGSGANVLTF	TGTGCCAGCAATTTAGAGGGTAGGACTAGCGGCTCTGGGGCCAACGTCCTGACTTTC
TRBV30	NA	NA	TRBJ1-1	CAGQMNTEAFF	TGTGCCGGGCAGATGAACACTGAAGCTTTCTTT
TRBV4-3	NA	TRBD1	TRBJ1-2	CASSPGTGGDYGYTF	TGCGCCAGCAGCCCAGGGACAGGGGGTGACTATGGCTACACCTTC
TRBV9	NA	NA	TRBJ2-2	CASRLSDTGELFF	TGTGCCAGCCGATTGTCAGACACCGGGGAGCTGTTTTTT
TRBV5-6	NA	TRBD2	TRBJ2-5	CASSFVAGGPGETQYF	TGTGCCAGCAGCTTCGTAGCGGGGGGGCCGGGGGAGACCCAGTACTTC
TRBV14	NA	TRBD2	TRBJ2-3	CASSQDFRRAGGTDTQYF	TGTGCCAGCAGCCAAGATTTTAGGCGAGCGGGAGGCACAGATACGCAGTATTTT
TRBV7-9	NA	TRBD1	TRBJ1-3	CASSLATGGAFGNTIYF	TGTGCCAGCAGCTTAGCGACAGGGGGCGCGTTTGGAAACACCATATATTTT
TRBV28	NA	TRBD1	TRBJ1-2	CASSSTGAPVRGGYTF	TGTGCCAGCAGCTCGACAGGGGCCCCTGTTCGTGGTGGCTACACCTTC
TRBV28	NA	NA	TRBJ2-3	CASSLIGVADTQYF	TGTGCCAGCAGTTTGATAGGGGTCGCAGATACGCAGTATTTT
TRBV30	NA	NA	TRBJ1-5	CAWSVGGYDQPQHF	TGTGCCTGGAGTGTTGGCGGATACGATCAGCCCCAGCATTTT
TRBV7-3	NA	NA	TRBJ2-2	CASTIQGGAGELFF	TGTGCCAGCACCATACAGGGAGGGGCCGGGGAGCTGTTTTTT
TRBV7-9	NA	TRBD1	TRBJ2-5	CASSLPIGQGGETQYF	TGTGCCAGCAGCTTACCTATCGGACAGGGCGGGGAGACCCAGTACTTC
TRBV5-1	NA	TRBD2	TRBJ2-7	CASTRGLAAPSSYEQYF	TGCGCCAGCACCCGCGGACTAGCGGCCCCCAGCTCCTACGAGCAGTACTTC
TRBV5-4	NA	NA	TRBJ1-2	CASSPSRRDYGYTF	TGTGCCAGCAGCCCCTCGCGACGGGACTATGGCTACACCTTC
TRBV5-1	NA	TRBD2	TRBJ2-1	CASSISGGEQFF	TGCGCCAGCAGCATAAGCGGGGGGGAGCAGTTCTTC